The clone carrying this TCR beta chain came up a few times. This specimen comes from a study of patients and donors after allogeneic stem cell transplantation. The length of the CDR3 is 18 residues. Per germline, CDR1 LNHDA and CDR2 SQIVND (reference sequence). Trimming removed 4 bases at V and 2 bases at J, with 21 bases between. MiXCR, applied by TCRdb to the RT-PCR reads, yields one record per CDR3 protein. The sample contains a few hundred thousand distinct CDR3 sequences, around 14% of which appear only once. Sequences were obtained from blood, either unsorted or a sorted T cell fraction (not recorded which). The chain employs TRBV19 and TRBJ1-5; D gene ambiguous. This sequence was found in a human donor who was either an allogeneic HSCT recipient or a stem cell or donor lymphocyte infusion donor (not recorded which). It is not recorded whose cells these are; they may come from a transplant donor. CDR3 bases: TGTGCCAGTAGTAAAGGAAGCGGACGGGCTCTAGGCAATCAGCCCCAGCATTTT. Its protein is CASSKGSGRALGNQPQHF.